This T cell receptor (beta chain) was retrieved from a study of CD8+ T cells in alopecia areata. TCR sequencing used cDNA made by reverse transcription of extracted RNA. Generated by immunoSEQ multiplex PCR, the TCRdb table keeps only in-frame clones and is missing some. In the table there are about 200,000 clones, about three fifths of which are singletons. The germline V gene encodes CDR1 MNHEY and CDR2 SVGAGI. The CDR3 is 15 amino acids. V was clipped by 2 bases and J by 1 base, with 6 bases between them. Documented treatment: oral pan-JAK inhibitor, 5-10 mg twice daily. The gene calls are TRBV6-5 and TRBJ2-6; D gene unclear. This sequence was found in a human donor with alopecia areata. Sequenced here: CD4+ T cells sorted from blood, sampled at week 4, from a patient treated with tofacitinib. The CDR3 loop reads CASSYDGSGANVLTF. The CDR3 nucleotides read TGTGCCAGCAGTTACGATGGATCTGGGGCCAACGTCCTGACTTTC.